This is a list of T cell receptor beta chains from one sample in a study of T cells in narcolepsy. Some clones are missing from TCRdb's copy, which holds only in-frame ones; the method was immunoSEQ multiplex PCR. The sample contains 30,000 to 40,000 clones, approximately 80% of which appear only once. Sequences were obtained from memory (CD45RA-) CD4+ T cells from blood. The receptors shown here come from a human donor in good health. The CDR3 runs from the conserved cysteine through the conserved F or W. The D gene is left open where the match is weak. Expanded clones get a size class; other rows say once, few or many, or leave the size out.

J,V,size,D,DNA,CDR3
TRBJ1-1,TRBV7-9,-,-,TGTGCCACCGATTCGGGGACACCTAAGGAAGCTTTCTTT,CATDSGTPKEAFF
TRBJ2-7,TRBV6-5,-,TRBD2,TGTGCCAGCAAACTAGCGGGAAGCTACGAGCAGTACTTC,CASKLAGSYEQYF
TRBJ1-6,TRBV11-2,-,-,TGTGCCAGCAGCCTCATCCGGGACACTCATAATTCACCCCTCCACTTT,CASSLIRDTHNSPLHF
TRBJ2-1,TRBV11-2,-,TRBD1,TGTGCCAGCAGCCAAAACGACAGGGGCCTTTGGCGGTTCTTC,CASSQNDRGLWRFF
TRBJ2-2,TRBV11-3,-,-,TGTGCCAGCAGCTTATTATTTCCAGTGAACACCGGGGAGCTGTTTTTT,CASSLLFPVNTGELFF
TRBJ2-1,TRBV25-1,-,-,TGTGCCAGCAGTGATCTGAAGGAGGGGGGCGGGAGAAAGCAGTTCTTC,CASSDLKEGGGRKQFF
TRBJ2-3,TRBV5-4,-,-,TGTGCCAGCAGCCTAATTTTAGGGGGAGGAGGCACAGATACGCAGTATTTT,CASSLILGGGGTDTQYF
TRBJ2-3,TRBV5-8,-,TRBD2,TGTGCCAGCAGCTGGACTAGCGGGAGCTCAGATACGCAGTATTTT,CASSWTSGSSDTQYF
TRBJ1-2,TRBV19,-,-,TGTGCCAGTGTGCGGGGGGCCGACTATGGCTACACCTTC,CASVRGADYGYTF
TRBJ2-1,TRBV4-2,-,TRBD2,TGTGCCAGCAGCCAAGAAGCGGGAACACCCTACAATGAGCAGTTCTTC,CASSQEAGTPYNEQFF
TRBJ1-2,TRBV5-4,-,-,TGTGCCAGCAGCTTGGGGTCGGGGGTTCCGGGCGGCTACACCTTC,CASSLGSGVPGGYTF
TRBJ2-1,TRBV29-1,-,TRBD2,TGCAGCGCCACCGGGACTAGCAATGAGCAGTTCTTC,CSATGTSNEQFF
TRBJ2-7,TRBV19,-,-,TGTGCCAGTAGTAGATCGGGCGACGGAACCTACGAGCAGTACTTC,CASSRSGDGTYEQYF
TRBJ2-7,TRBV18,-,TRBD2,TGTGCCAGCTCACCAGGCTTCGCGGGACTAGCTTACGAGCAGTACTTC,CASSPGFAGLAYEQYF
TRBJ1-1,TRBV7-9,-,-,TGTGCCAGCAGAAAGGACAGTGAAGCTTTCTTT,CASRKDSEAFF
TRBJ2-1,TRBV7-9,-,TRBD2,TGTGCCAGCAGCTCCCCAAGACTAGCGGAGCAGTTCTTC,CASSSPRLAEQFF
TRBJ2-7,TRBV18,-,-,TGTGCCAGCTCACCGGTAACAGGGGAGGCCTACGAGCAGTACTTC,CASSPVTGEAYEQYF
TRBJ1-5,TRBV2,-,-,TGTGCCAGCAGTGCGCCCCCTGGGAATCAGCCCCAGCATTTT,CASSAPPGNQPQHF
TRBJ1-3,TRBV19,-,-,TGTGCCAGTAGTATGGGTGGAAACACCATATATTTT,CASSMGGNTIYF
TRBJ2-3,TRBV7-2,-,TRBD2,TGTGCGGACCGAGCGGGAGTTAGCACAGATACGCAGTATTTT,CADRAGVSTDTQYF
TRBJ2-2,TRBV2,-,TRBD2,TGTGCCAGCAGCCTAGTCAGACTAGCGGGAGGCTCCACCGGGGAGCTGTTTTTT,CASSLVRLAGGSTGELFF
TRBJ1-2,TRBV2,-,-,TGTGCCAGCAGTGAAGCGAAAGGGGGTCTCTATGGCTACACCTTC,CASSEAKGGLYGYTF
TRBJ1-5,TRBV10-3,-,TRBD1,TGTGCCATCAGCGATAGGACAGGGCCGTATAGCAATCAGCCCCAGCATTTT,CAISDRTGPYSNQPQHF
TRBJ2-3,TRBV7-9,-,TRBD2,TGTGCCAGCAGCCCCCCCCGGACTAGCGAGGACACAGATACGCAGTATTTT,CASSPPRTSEDTDTQYF
TRBJ2-7,TRBV4-2,-,TRBD1,TGTGCCAGCAGCCAAGACCCGACAGGGGCTGCCTCCTACGAGCAGTACTTC,CASSQDPTGAASYEQYF
TRBJ2-6,TRBV5-8,once,-,TGTGCCGCCCATAACGGAGCAGGGACGGCTGGGGCCAACGTCCTGACTTTC,CAAHNGAGTAGANVLTF
TRBJ1-1,TRBV7-9,-,-,TGTGCCAGCAGCTTAGGAGGGGTGCGGAGGACTGAAGCTTTCTTT,CASSLGGVRRTEAFF
TRBJ1-5,TRBV30,-,-,TGTGCCTGGAGTGCCGGGGGTGGTAATCAGCCCCAGCATTTT,CAWSAGGGNQPQHF
TRBJ2-7,TRBV4-2,-,TRBD2,TGTGCCAGCAGCCAAGAATTCGCGGGAGGGCGCGAGCAGTACTTC,CASSQEFAGGREQYF
TRBJ1-3,TRBV7-9,-,-,TGTGCCAGCAGAGGGGGACGGAGCTCTGGAAACACCATATATTTT,CASRGGRSSGNTIYF
TRBJ1-2,TRBV9,-,-,TGTGCCAGCAGCGTCGGAGGGAGCTATGGCTACACCTTC,CASSVGGSYGYTF
TRBJ1-3,TRBV5-6,few,-,TGTGCCAGCAGCCCGGGCCGCTGGGGGGAGTCCGGAAACACCATATATTTT,CASSPGRWGESGNTIYF
TRBJ1-1,TRBV28,-,-,TGTGCCAGCAGGTCAGGGGCCCACACTGAAGCTTTCTTT,CASRSGAHTEAFF
TRBJ1-6,TRBV30,few,-,TGTGCCTGGAGCCGATCCTCCTATAATTCACCCCTCCACTTT,CAWSRSSYNSPLHF
TRBJ2-1,TRBV27,-,TRBD1,TGTGCCAGCAGCCCCGTGGACAGGGAGCCGTTCTTC,CASSPVDREPFF
TRBJ2-3,TRBV5-4,-,-,TGTGCCAGCAGCTTGGTGGGGGTACGACTGGGCACAGATACGCAGTATTTT,CASSLVGVRLGTDTQYF
TRBJ1-4,TRBV7-2,-,TRBD1,TGTGCCAGCAGCGCCGCAGGGACAGGGAGCGAAAAACTGTTTTTT,CASSAAGTGSEKLFF
TRBJ2-1,TRBV6-1,-,-,TGTGCCAGCAGTCCCACCGTTTTTTCCTACAATGAGCAGTTCTTC,CASSPTVFSYNEQFF
TRBJ1-4,TRBV15,few,-,TGTGCCACCAGCAGAGATGCAGGAGCAACTAATGAAAAACTGTTTTTT,CATSRDAGATNEKLFF
TRBJ2-5,TRBV2,-,-,TGTGCCAGCAGTGAAGGGGGAGTGCGTCAAGAGACCCAGTACTTC,CASSEGGVRQETQYF
TRBJ1-4,TRBV29-1,-,-,TGCAGCGCCTCTGGGAGCGGCGGTGAAAAACTGTTTTTT,CSASGSGGEKLFF
TRBJ2-5,TRBV6-1,-,-,TGTGCCAGCAGTTTTAGAGACCTGAGCCAAGAGACCCAGTACTTC,CASSFRDLSQETQYF
TRBJ2-1,TRBV18,-,TRBD1,TGTGCCAGCTCAACCGACAGGGCCAATGAGCAGTTCTTC,CASSTDRANEQFF
TRBJ2-2,TRBV4-2,-,TRBD2,TGTGCCAGCAGCCAAGATGTCGGGGGGGCCGGGGAGCTGTTTTTT,CASSQDVGGAGELFF
TRBJ2-7,TRBV9,few,TRBD1,TGTGCCAGCAGCGGCCGGGACAGAACCTACGAGCAGTACTTC,CASSGRDRTYEQYF
TRBJ2-5,TRBV5-1,-,TRBD2,TGCGCCAGCAGGCTCGGCGGGACTAGCGGGAGGGCGCAAGAGACCCAGTACTTC,CASRLGGTSGRAQETQYF
TRBJ1-6,TRBV6-5,-,-,TGTGCCAGCAGCCTGGCCTCAGGGTGGACACCCCTCCACTTT,CASSLASGWTPLHF
TRBJ2-1,TRBV5-1,once,TRBD1,TGCGCCAGCAGCCAGCTCCCTTTAACAGGGGGTCTGATCCATGAGCAGTTCTTC,CASSQLPLTGGLIHEQFF
TRBJ1-3,TRBV9,-,TRBD1,TGTGCCAGCAGCATAGGACAGGAGGGAACCACCATATATTTT,CASSIGQEGTTIYF
TRBJ2-3,TRBV7-9,-,TRBD2,TGTGCCAGCAGCCCCCCGTTTAGGATGGCGGGGAGGGCAGATACGCAGTATTTT,CASSPPFRMAGRADTQYF
TRBJ2-3,TRBV19,-,-,TGTGCCACCCAAGGGGGTTATACGCAGTATTTT,CATQGGYTQYF